This T cell receptor beta chain originates from a study of T cell responses to AZD1222 COVID-19 vaccine. Broader study findings: Regions 160-218 and 743-854 held dominance among vaccine-associated CD4 TCRs, which spanned spike.

The assay was immunoSEQ multiplex PCR, and TCRdb's table has in-frame clones only and misses some. Seen here are about 78,000 clones, 82% observed once, and the top ten hold 2.9%. A note on this clone: Its antigen is not identified.

CDR1 and CDR2 from the germline V gene are MGHDK and SYGVNS. This CDR3 spans 15 amino acids. V lost 4 bases and J lost 5; bases outside the gene matches: 7. The receptor's source is an adult in good health. This chain links TRBV25-1 with TRBJ1-2, with 10 bases lining up with TRBD1. The input for sequencing was peripheral blood, taken on day 0 of AZD1222 vaccination. The CDR3 nucleotides read TGTGCCAGCAGTGCCTCACCGGGACAGGGGTATGGCTACACCTTC. Its protein is CASSASPGQGYGYTF.